The clone carrying this TCR beta chain came up a few times. This sample is part of a study of blood T cell repertoires in COVID-19. About the research overall: COVID-19 samples from acute and convalescent phases originated in the United States, Italy and Spain.

In the study's own analysis: Reference gene primer amplification in the assay estimated nucleated cell counts. Sequenced by immunoSEQ multiplex PCR; TCRdb stores in-frame clones only, minus some. D and trimming come from the DNA, and the V and J calls and clone size come from that table. The sample consists of 250,000 or so clones, 80% to 90% of them appearing once. J lost 2 bases, V lost 0 bases, and 4 bases had no gene match. Germline V gene data show CDR1 as SGDLS and CDR2 as YYNGEE. The CDR3 sequence is 15 residues long. The J gene is TRBJ2-5, the V gene TRBV9; 7 nucleotides align to TRBD2. The sequence was collected from a man older than 75 with acute or convalescent COVID-19. Material: peripheral blood. The CDR3 reads CASSVASGIQETQYF. CDR3 nucleotide sequence: TGTGCCAGCAGCGTAGCTAGCGGAATTCAAGAGACCCAGTACTTC.